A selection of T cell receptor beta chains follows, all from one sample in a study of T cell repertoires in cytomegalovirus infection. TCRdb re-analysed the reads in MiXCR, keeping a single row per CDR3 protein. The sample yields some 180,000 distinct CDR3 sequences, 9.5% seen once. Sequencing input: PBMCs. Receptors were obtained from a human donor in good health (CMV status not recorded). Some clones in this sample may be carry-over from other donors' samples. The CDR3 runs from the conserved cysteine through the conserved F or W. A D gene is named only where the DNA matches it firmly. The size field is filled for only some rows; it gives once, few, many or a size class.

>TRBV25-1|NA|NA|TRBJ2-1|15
CASSEGGFSYNEQFF
TGTGCCAGCTCCGAAGGTGGGTTCTCCTACAATGAGCAGTTCTTC
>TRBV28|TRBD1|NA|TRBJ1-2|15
CASSPTGAVGYGYTF
TGTGCCAGCAGTCCTACAGGGGCGGTCGGCTATGGCTACACCTTC
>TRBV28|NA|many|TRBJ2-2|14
CASSGQSNTGELFF
TGTGCCAGCAGCGGACAATCGAACACCGGGGAGCTGTTTTTT
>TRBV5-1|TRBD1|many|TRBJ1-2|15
CASRYRQGSNNGYTF
TGCGCCAGCAGGTACAGACAGGGGTCTAACAATGGCTACACCTTC
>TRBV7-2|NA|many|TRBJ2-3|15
CASSLASRNTDTQYF
TGTGCCAGCAGCTTAGCGTCGAGAAACACAGATACGCAGTATTTT
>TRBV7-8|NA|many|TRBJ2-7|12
CASSLFLDEQYF
TGTGCCAGCAGCTTATTCCTCGACGAGCAGTACTTC
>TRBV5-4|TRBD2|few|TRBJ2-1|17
CASSSPEGSGRVYEQFF
TGTGCCAGCAGCTCCCCAGAGGGTAGCGGGAGAGTCTATGAGCAGTTCTTC
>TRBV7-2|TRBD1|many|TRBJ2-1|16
CASSLVGDRVYNEQFF
TGTGCCAGCAGCTTAGTCGGGGACAGGGTCTACAATGAGCAGTTCTTC
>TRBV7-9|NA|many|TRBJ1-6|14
CASSLDSINSPLHF
TGTGCCAGCAGCTTGGACAGTATTAATTCACCCCTCCACTTT
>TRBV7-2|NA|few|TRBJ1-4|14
CASSLGRPPEKLFF
TGTGCCAGCAGCTTAGGCAGACCACCTGAAAAACTGTTTTTT